The clone carrying this T cell receptor (beta chain) showed up just a few times. The data were obtained in a study of control samples from healthy donors and cancer patients. Assay: immunoSEQ multiplex PCR; the TCRdb copy retains only in-frame clones and omits some. There are 98,000 or so clones in the sample; 79% occur only once, and 8% to 11% lies in the top ten. This CDR3 has 13 residues. The germline V gene has CDR1 SGHVS and CDR2 FNYEAQ. With 4 bases clipped from V and 7 bases from J, the junction kept 4 bases outside the gene matches. This chain joins TRBV7-6 and TRBJ2-7; 10 positions agree with TRBD1. The sequenced material came from blood. This clonotype was obtained from a woman aged 30 to 39 in good health. This chain's CDR3 is CASSWDRGREQYF. The DNA for the CDR3 is TGTGCCAGCAGCTGGGACAGGGGAAGGGAGCAGTACTTC.